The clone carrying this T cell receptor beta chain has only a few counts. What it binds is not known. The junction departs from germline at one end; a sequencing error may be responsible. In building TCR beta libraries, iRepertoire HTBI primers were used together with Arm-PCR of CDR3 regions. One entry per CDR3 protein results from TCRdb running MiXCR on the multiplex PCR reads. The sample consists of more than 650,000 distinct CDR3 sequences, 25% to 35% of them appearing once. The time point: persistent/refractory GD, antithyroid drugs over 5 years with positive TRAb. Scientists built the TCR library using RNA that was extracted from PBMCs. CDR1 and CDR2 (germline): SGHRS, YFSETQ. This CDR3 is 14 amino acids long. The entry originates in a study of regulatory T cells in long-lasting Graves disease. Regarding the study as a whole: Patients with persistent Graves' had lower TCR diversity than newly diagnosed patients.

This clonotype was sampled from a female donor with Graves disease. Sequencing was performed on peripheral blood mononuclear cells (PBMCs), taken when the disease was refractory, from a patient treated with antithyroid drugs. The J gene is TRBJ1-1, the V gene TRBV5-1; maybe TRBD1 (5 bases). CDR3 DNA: TGCGCCAGCAGCTTATTCCCAGGGAACTCTGAAGCTTTCTTT. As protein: CASSLFPGNSEAFF.